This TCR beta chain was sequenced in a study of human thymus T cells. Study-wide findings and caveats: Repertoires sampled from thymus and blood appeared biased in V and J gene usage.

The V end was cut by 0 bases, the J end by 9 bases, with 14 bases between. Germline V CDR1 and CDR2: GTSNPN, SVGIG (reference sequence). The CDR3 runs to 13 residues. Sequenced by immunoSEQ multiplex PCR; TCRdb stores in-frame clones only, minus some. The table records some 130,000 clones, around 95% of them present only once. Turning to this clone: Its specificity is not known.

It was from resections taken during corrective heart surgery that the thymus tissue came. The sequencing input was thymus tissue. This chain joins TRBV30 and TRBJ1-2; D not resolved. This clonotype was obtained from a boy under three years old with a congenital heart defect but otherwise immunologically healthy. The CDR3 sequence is CAWSVPESSSYTF. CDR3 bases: TGTGCCTGGAGTGTACCGGAATCTTCCAGCTACACCTTC.